What follows are 4 T cell receptor beta chains derived from one specimen sequenced in a study of post-analysis software for immune sequencing data. Overall study findings and caveats: Controls had lower frequencies than patients of four or five TRBV segments, which included TRBV5-6, TRBV5-1 and TRBV20-1.

For these TCRs, the target antigens are not known. Prepared libraries of TCR beta cDNA carried unique molecular identifiers. Each CDR3 protein is one row after TCRdb ran MiXCR on the PCR reads. The data show more than 350,000 distinct CDR3 sequences, about 39% seen once. The sample consisted of blood. The receptors stem from a girl between 2 and 10 years old with multiple sclerosis.

This clonotype came up a few times. The V gene is TRBV7-2, the J gene TRBJ2-1; D possibly uses TRBD1 or TRBD2 (6 bases each). Trimming took 1 base from V and 3 from J, leaving 10 bases between them. There are 15 residues in the CDR3. CDR1 and CDR2 from the germline V gene are SGHTA and FQGNSA. This CDR3 reads CASSLEGDFYNEQFF. CDR3 coding DNA: TGTGCCAGCAGCTTAGAGGGGGACTTCTACAATGAGCAGTTCTTC.

V is TRBV7-8 and J is TRBJ2-7; the D gene could be TRBD1 or TRBD2 (5 bases each). The CDR3 runs 14 residues. V was pared by 7 bases and J by 0 bases, with 13 bases between. CDR1 and CDR2 from the germline V gene are SGHVS and FQNEAQ. DNA of the CDR3: TGTGCCAGCACCCGAGGGGCGGTCTCCTACGAGCAGTACTTC. Its translation is CASTRGAVSYEQYF.

This clonotype has a handful of counts. The CDR3 bases are TGTGCCAGCAAGGAGCGGGAGATCAGCGAGCAGTACTTC. Translating it yields CASKEREISEQYF. This sequence joins TRBV6-2 or TRBV6-3 and TRBJ2-7, with 8 nucleotides matching TRBD2. Trimming cost V 7 bases and J 6 bases; bases outside gene matches: 8. CDR1 and CDR2 from the germline V gene are MNHEY and SVGEGT. CDR3 size: 13 residues.

This clonotype has only a few counts. The gene calls are TRBV3-1 and TRBJ2-5, with 7 bases matching TRBD2. CDR3 length equals 17 residues. The germline V gene encodes CDR1 LGHDT and CDR2 YNNKEL (reference sequence). Trimming cost V 4 bases and J 3 bases; bases outside gene matches: 14. DNA for the CDR3: TGTGCCAGCAGCCCCCCCGCTTACACGGGGGGTGAAGAGACCCAGTACTTC. Protein sequence: CASSPPAYTGGEETQYF.